The rows below give T cell receptor beta chains drawn from one sample of a study of cytomegalovirus exposure and HLA in healthy donors. Method: immunoSEQ multiplex PCR; TCRdb's copy keeps in-frame clones and lacks some. The table shows about 69,000 clones, with around 74% occurring only once. Sequencing input: PBMCs. The receptors here all came from a woman in her fifties or sixties in good health and CMV-seropositive. CDR3s include the opening cysteine and the closing phenylalanine or tryptophan. D genes are given only for firm matches. A row's size may be missing; if present it is once, few, many or a size class.

D | J | V | size | CDR3 | DNA
- | TRBJ2-7 | TRBV5-4 | - | CASSLGGGFGDYEQYF | TGTGCCAGCAGCTTGGGTGGAGGGTTTGGGGACTACGAGCAGTACTTC
- | TRBJ2-7 | TRBV5-5 | - | CASSFSSYEQYF | TGTGCCAGCAGCTTCTCCAGCTACGAGCAGTACTTC
- | TRBJ1-4 | TRBV2 | few | CASSLGAATNEKLFF | TGTGCCAGCAGCCTTGGAGCAGCAACTAATGAAAAACTGTTTTTT
- | TRBJ1-5 | TRBV2 | - | CASSPVIAGNQPQHF | TGTGCCAGCAGTCCAGTTATAGCTGGCAATCAGCCCCAGCATTTT
TRBD2 | TRBJ2-2 | TRBV27 | few | CASSAGGPLDGELFF | TGTGCCAGCAGTGCGGGGGGGCCGTTGGACGGGGAGCTGTTTTTT
- | TRBJ2-1 | TRBV27 | - | CASRQDPSYNEQFF | TGTGCCAGCCGACAGGACCCCTCCTACAATGAGCAGTTCTTC
TRBD2 | TRBJ2-1 | TRBV28 | - | CASGLQGLAGGTSYNEQFF | TGTGCCAGCGGACTCCAGGGACTAGCGGGAGGCACCTCCTACAATGAGCAGTTCTTC
TRBD1 | TRBJ1-1 | TRBV11-2 | - | CASSPDRGFTEAFF | TGTGCCAGCAGCCCGGACAGGGGCTTCACTGAAGCTTTCTTT
- | TRBJ1-5 | TRBV6-1 | - | CASSEWGQDGQPQHF | TGTGCCAGCAGTGAATGGGGCCAGGACGGGCAGCCCCAGCATTTT
TRBD1 | TRBJ1-2 | TRBV28 | - | CASTWDREGYGYTF | TGTGCCAGCACCTGGGACAGGGAGGGCTATGGCTACACCTTC
TRBD1 | TRBJ1-1 | TRBV6-5 | - | CASSYAGQMNTEAFF | TGTGCCAGCAGTTACGCGGGACAGATGAACACTGAAGCTTTCTTT
TRBD2 | TRBJ2-5 | TRBV9 | - | CASSVGTSGVQETQYF | TGTGCCAGCAGCGTAGGGACTAGCGGGGTCCAAGAGACCCAGTACTTC
- | TRBJ2-7 | TRBV5-1 | - | CASREGTSYEQYF | TGCGCCAGCAGGGAGGGCACCTCCTACGAGCAGTACTTC
TRBD1 | TRBJ1-3 | TRBV30 | - | CAWRDTGELYTIYF | TGTGCCTGGAGAGATACAGGGGAACTATACACCATATATTTT
- | TRBJ2-7 | TRBV2 | - | CASNPAGAENYEQYF | TGTGCCAGCAACCCCGCGGGGGCAGAAAACTACGAGCAGTACTTC
- | TRBJ1-4 | TRBV13 | - | CASSLRQYNEKLFF | TGTGCCAGCAGCTTGAGGCAGTATAATGAAAAACTGTTTTTT
- | TRBJ1-2 | TRBV6-5 | - | CASSYVGAPGSTF | TGTGCCAGCAGTTACGTGGGGGCCCCTGGCTCCACCTTC
- | TRBJ1-1 | TRBV29-1 | few | CSVGGLGRPNTEAFF | TGCAGCGTTGGCGGATTAGGCAGACCGAACACTGAAGCTTTCTTT
- | TRBJ1-1 | TRBV19 | - | CASSYREVNTEAFF | TGTGCCAGTTCCTACAGGGAAGTGAACACTGAAGCTTTCTTT
TRBD2 | TRBJ2-1 | TRBV11-1 | - | CASSLVAGVGEQFF | TGTGCCAGCAGCTTAGTAGCGGGAGTTGGTGAGCAGTTCTTC
- | TRBJ1-3 | TRBV29-1 | - | CSVGGGLSGNTIYF | TGCAGCGTTGGGGGGGGTCTCTCTGGAAACACCATATATTTT
- | TRBJ2-3 | TRBV5-6 | - | CASTIPDRLDTQYF | TGTGCCAGCACTATCCCCGACAGACTAGATACGCAGTATTTT
TRBD1 | TRBJ1-6 | TRBV5-6 | - | CASSLLGQGTGSPLHF | TGTGCCAGCAGCTTGTTGGGACAGGGAACAGGTTCACCCCTCCACTTT
TRBD1 | TRBJ2-7 | TRBV7-8 | - | CASSFYRQGQGHEQYF | TGTGCCAGCAGCTTCTATAGACAGGGCCAGGGCCACGAGCAGTACTTC
- | TRBJ2-3 | TRBV9 | - | CASTSGQFTDTQYF | TGTGCCAGCACCTCAGGACAGTTCACAGATACGCAGTATTTT
- | TRBJ1-1 | TRBV7-6 | - | CASSLGQGNTEAFF | TGTGCCAGCAGCTTAGGGCAGGGTAACACTGAAGCTTTCTTT
- | TRBJ1-1 | TRBV29-1 | once | CSADGGTLHTEAFF | TGCAGCGCTGACGGGGGGACCCTGCACACTGAAGCTTTCTTT
- | TRBJ1-4 | TRBV6-6 | few | CASTFGTTNEKLFF | TGTGCCAGCACCTTCGGGACAACTAATGAAAAACTGTTTTTT
- | TRBJ2-7 | TRBV2 | - | CASRGGGYEQYF | TGTGCCAGCAGGGGGGGTGGGTACGAGCAGTACTTC
TRBD1 | TRBJ1-2 | TRBV5-1 | - | CASSLVGDRANYGYTF | TGCGCCAGCAGCTTGGTTGGGGACAGGGCTAACTATGGCTACACCTTC
TRBD1 | TRBJ2-5 | TRBV7-8 | - | CASSLVTGAQETQYF | TGTGCCAGCAGCTTAGTGACAGGGGCTCAAGAGACCCAGTACTTC
- | TRBJ1-1 | TRBV5-8 | - | CASSWGAEAFF | TGTGCCAGCAGCTGGGGGGCTGAAGCTTTCTTT
- | TRBJ1-5 | TRBV30 | - | CAWSVKAGPAGLEIGNQPQHF | TGTGCCTGGAGTGTAAAGGCAGGCCCGGCGGGACTTGAAATTGGCAATCAGCCCCAGCATTTT
TRBD2 | TRBJ2-5 | TRBV14 | once | CASSLWTSGRETQYF | TGTGCCAGCAGCCTCTGGACTAGCGGGAGAGAGACCCAGTACTTC
TRBD1 | TRBJ1-5 | TRBV5-6 | - | CASSGTGEAGNQPQHF | TGTGCCAGCAGCGGGACAGGGGAGGCGGGCAATCAGCCCCAGCATTTT
- | TRBJ1-1 | TRBV7-2 | - | CASSKGGVEYTEAFF | TGTGCCAGCAGCAAAGGGGGGGTTGAGTACACTGAAGCTTTCTTT
- | TRBJ1-4 | TRBV5-1 | - | CASSLAAGAANEKLFF | TGCGCCAGCAGCTTGGCCGCAGGGGCGGCTAATGAAAAACTGTTTTTT
TRBD2 | TRBJ2-1 | TRBV4-2 | - | CASSPPGSGGYNEQFF | TGTGCCAGCAGCCCTCCGGGCAGCGGGGGGTACAATGAGCAGTTCTTC
TRBD1 | TRBJ1-2 | TRBV10-3 | - | CAISESSTGDYGYTF | TGTGCCATCAGTGAGTCGTCGACAGGGGACTATGGCTACACCTTC
TRBD1 | TRBJ1-2 | TRBV29-1 | - | CSVAGTGYGYTF | TGCAGCGTAGCCGGGACAGGGTATGGCTACACCTTC
TRBD1 | TRBJ1-2 | TRBV19 | - | CASSPWTGGSYGYTF | TGTGCCAGTAGTCCCTGGACAGGGGGCAGCTATGGCTACACCTTC
- | TRBJ1-1 | TRBV5-1 | - | CASSFNTGEAFF | TGCGCCAGCAGCTTTAACACGGGAGAAGCTTTCTTT
- | TRBJ2-7 | TRBV5-5 | - | CASSLGSARGEQYF | TGTGCCAGCAGCTTGGGGAGCGCGAGGGGGGAGCAGTACTTC